A single sample gave rise to the 16 T cell receptor beta chains below, sequenced in a study of read filtering for tumor transcriptome and immune sequencing. This library used roughly 430 ng RNA and molecular barcoded adaptors spanning alpha/delta and beta/gamma chains. Via MiXCR, TCRdb re-called the reads, giving one row per CDR3 protein. The table has about 38,000 distinct CDR3 sequences, around 15% seen once. The sequenced material came from a population of CD138-negative cells sorted from bone marrow. These receptor sequences come from a donor aged 40 or over with multiple myeloma.

This clonotype came up once. A much larger clonotype is one base distant, so this may be a read error. The chain combines TRBV12-3 or TRBV12-4 with TRBJ2-7, with D tentatively TRBD1 (6 bases). The CDR3 covers 13 residues. The chain's CDR3 is CASRTDSSYGQYF. DNA for the CDR3: TGTGCCAGTAGAACGGACAGCTCCTACGGGCAGTACTTC.

This clonotype was detected only a few times. The chain is built from TRBV6-6 and TRBJ1-1; no reliable D call. Trimming stripped 7 bases from V and 6 bases from J, with 12 bases between. Germline V lookup: CDR1 MNHNY, CDR2 SVGAGI (reference sequence). The CDR3 runs 12 residues. The CDR3, as DNA: TGTGCCAGCACCCAAAAGGGTCCTGAAGCTTTCTTT. Protein product: CASTQKGPEAFF.

This clonotype appeared a few times. The rearrangement joins TRBV5-6 to TRBJ1-2, with 10 bases fitting TRBD1. Trimming cost V 8 bases and J 4 bases; bases outside gene matches: 14. The CDR3 totals 16 residues. Germline V CDR1 and CDR2: SGHDT, YYEEEE. CDR3 nucleotide sequence: TGTGCCAGTTGTTTTGACCGGGACAGGGGCACCTATGGCTACACCTTC. Protein: CASCFDRDRGTYGYTF.

This clonotype was recorded at least ten times. The CDR3 nucleotides read TGTGCCAGCAGCCTCCCAACCGGGGAGCTGTTTTTT. Amino acids: CASSLPTGELFF. The V and J genes are TRBV3-1 and TRBJ2-2; no reliable D call. Germline CDR1 and CDR2: LGHDT and YNNKEL (reference sequence). The CDR3 length is 12 residues. Trimming removed 4 bases at V and 5 bases at J, with 5 bases between.

This chain links TRBV6-2 or TRBV6-3 with TRBJ1-5; D may be TRBD1 (5 bases). V dropped 6 bases and J dropped 4 bases, with 16 bases sitting between them. The CDR3 sequence is 15 residues long. CDR1 is MNHEY and CDR2 is SVGEGT in the germline V gene. The CDR3 region has the DNA TGTGCCAGCAGCCTCCAGGACACTCTAAATCAGCCCCAGCATTTT. Translated: CASSLQDTLNQPQHF.

This clonotype was seen ten or more times. The CDR3 protein is CASSTRGNTGELFF. CDR3 nucleotide sequence: TGCGCCTCCTCGACCAGGGGGAACACCGGGGAGCTGTTTTTT. V gene TRBV5-1 combines with J gene TRBJ2-2; a weak D match, TRBD1 (6 bases). The CDR3 runs to 14 residues. Germline CDR1 is SGHRS and CDR2 is YFSETQ. Trimming took off 10 bases at V and 1 base at J, with 14 bases between the two ends. The variable domain in full, with the rest retrieved from reference TRBV5-1 and TRBJ2-2, is KAGVTQTPRYLIKTRGQQVTLSCSPISGHRSVSWYQQTPGQGLQFLFEYFSETQRNKGNFPGRFSGRQFSNSRSEMNVSTLELGDSALYLCASSTRGNTGELFFGEGSRLTVL.

The table lists this clonotype with many counts. The chain combines TRBV7-2 with TRBJ2-5; D unclear. Trimming left V 1 base short and J 5 bases short, with 2 bases between. The V gene's germline CDR1 is SGHTA and CDR2 FQGNSA. The CDR3 contains 11 residues. In DNA, the CDR3 is TGTGCCAGCAGCTTAGTTGAGACCCAGTACTTC. Amino acid sequence: CASSLVETQYF.

This clonotype was seen at least ten times. The V call is TRBV18, the J call TRBJ2-5, with D tentatively TRBD1 (6 bases). Trimming took 0 bases from V and 3 from J, leaving 11 bases between them. The CDR3 covers 15 residues. Germline CDR1 is KGHSH and CDR2 is LQKENI. The CDR3 sequence is CASSPPSQGKETQYF. CDR3 DNA: TGTGCCAGCTCACCACCCTCGCAGGGGAAAGAGACCCAGTACTTC.

This clonotype was recorded many times. DNA for the CDR3: TGTGCCTCCACCGGAGCGAACACCGGGGAGCTGTTTTTT. This gives the protein CASTGANTGELFF. The V call is TRBV6-5, the J call TRBJ2-2; D remains unclear. Germline V gene sequence: CDR1 MNHEY, CDR2 SVGAGI. The germline V and J ends were trimmed by 11 bases and 0 bases, with 10 bases remaining between them. The length of the CDR3 is 13 residues.

As concerns this clonotype: A far larger clone differs by one base, so this is likely a read error. The V gene is TRBV7-8, the J gene TRBJ2-2; the D call may be TRBD1 or TRBD2 (5 bases each). CDR3 length equals 15 residues. Germline lookup yields CDR1 SGHVS and CDR2 FQNEAQ. Trimming shortened V by 0 bases and J by 4 bases, and 9 bases separated the two germline ends. The CDR3 spells CASSLAGTSTGELFF. The CDR3 bases are TGTGCCAGCAGCTTAGCAGGGACGAGCACCGGGGAGCTGTTTTTT.

Regarding this clonotype: This may arise from a read error, as a much more abundant clone is one base away. V and J are TRBV23-1 and TRBJ1-2; D is unresolved. TRBV23-1 is an ORF; its function is uncertain. The ends were cut back, 2 bases at V and 2 bases at J, with 9 bases in the middle. This CDR3 is 14 amino acids long. The CDR3 loop reads CASSQKAKNYGYTF. The CDR3 DNA is TGCGCCAGCAGTCAAAAGGCGAAGAACTATGGCTACACCTTC.

At least ten counts were recorded for this clonotype. The gene calls are TRBV7-2 and TRBJ2-7; possibly TRBD1 or TRBD2 for D (5 bases each). The length of the CDR3 is 14 residues. V shed 5 bases and J shed 0 bases, with 11 bases lying between them. CDR1 and CDR2 (germline): SGHTA, FQGNSA. CDR3 DNA sequence: TGTGCCAGCAGCCTCCGGGGCCTCTCCTACGAGCAGTACTTC. This codes for CASSLRGLSYEQYF.

In this sample, this clonotype turned up many times. The V gene is TRBV15, the J gene TRBJ2-1; 10 nucleotides align to TRBD1. Germline loops: CDR1 LNHNV, CDR2 YYDKDF (reference sequence). With 5 bases clipped from V and 7 bases from J, the junction kept 11 bases outside the gene matches. The CDR3 is 16 amino acids. The CDR3 sequence: CATSELGTGVNNEQFF. CDR3 nucleotides: TGTGCCACCAGCGAACTTGGGACAGGGGTGAATAATGAGCAGTTCTTC.

This clonotype was counted many times. The rearrangement links TRBV10-3 to TRBJ1-2; perhaps TRBD1 as D (5 bases). The V and J ends lost 2 bases and 4 bases respectively, with 8 bases between them. Germline assignment: CDR1 ENHRY and CDR2 SYGVKD. The CDR3 is 13 amino acids. The DNA for the CDR3 is TGTGCCATCAGTGAGGGACAAAGCTATGGCTACACCTTC. Its protein product is CAISEGQSYGYTF.

For the CDR3, the DNA is TGTGCCAGCAGTTCCGCAGGTTTGCAGAGAGAAATGGCCGAAGCTTTCTTT. Its protein product is CASSSAGLQREMAEAFF. The chain joins TRBV6-6 to TRBJ1-1; D not certain. Trimming removed 4 bases at V and 8 bases at J, with 26 bases between. The CDR3 contains 17 residues. Germline V CDR1 and CDR2: MNHNY, SVGAGI (reference sequence).

In this sample, this clonotype turned up many times. As DNA, the CDR3 is TGTGCCAGCAGTCGTACAGTTGAAGCTTTCTTT. Its protein is CASSRTVEAFF. The chain employs TRBV28 and TRBJ1-1, with unresolved D. The CDR3 is 11 residues long. CDR1 and CDR2 (germline): MDHEN, SYDVKM. The V gene lost 5 bases and the J gene lost 7 bases, with 8 bases spanning the gap. Variable domain in full (rest from reference TRBV28 and TRBJ1-1): DVKVTQSSRYLVKRTGEKVFLECVQDMDHENMFWYRQDPGLGLRLIYFSYDVKMKEKGDIPEGYSVSREKKERFSLILESASTNQTSMYLCASSRTVEAFFGQGTRLTVV.